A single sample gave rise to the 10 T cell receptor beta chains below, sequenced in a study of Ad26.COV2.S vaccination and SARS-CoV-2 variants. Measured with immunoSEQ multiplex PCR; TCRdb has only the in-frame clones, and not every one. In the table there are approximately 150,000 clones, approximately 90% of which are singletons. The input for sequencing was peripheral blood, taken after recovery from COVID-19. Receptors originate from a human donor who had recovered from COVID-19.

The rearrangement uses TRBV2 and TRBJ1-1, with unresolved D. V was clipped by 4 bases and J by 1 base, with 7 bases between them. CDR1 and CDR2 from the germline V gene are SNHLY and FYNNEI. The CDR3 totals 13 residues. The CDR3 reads CASSVLENTEAFF. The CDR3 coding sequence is TGTGCCAGCAGTGTATTAGAGAACACTGAAGCTTTCTTT.

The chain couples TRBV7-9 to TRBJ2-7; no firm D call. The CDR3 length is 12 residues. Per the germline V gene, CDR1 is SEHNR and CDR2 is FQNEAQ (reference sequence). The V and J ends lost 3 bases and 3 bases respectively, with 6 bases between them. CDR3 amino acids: CASSFGFYEQYF. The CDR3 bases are TGTGCCAGCAGCTTCGGGTTCTACGAGCAGTACTTC. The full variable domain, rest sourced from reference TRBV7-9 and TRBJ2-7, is DTGVSQNPRHKITKRGQNVTFRCDPISEHNRLYWYRQTLGQGPEFLTYFQNEAQLEKSRLLSDRFSAERPKGSFSTLEIQRTEQGDSAMYLCASSFGFYEQYFGPGTRLTVT.

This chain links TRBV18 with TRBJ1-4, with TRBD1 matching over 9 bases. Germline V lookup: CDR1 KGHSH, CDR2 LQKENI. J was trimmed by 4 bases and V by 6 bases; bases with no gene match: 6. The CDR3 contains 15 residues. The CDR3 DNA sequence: TGTGCCAGCTCGCTAACAGGGGGCTTTAATGAAAAACTGTTTTTT. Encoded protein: CASSLTGGFNEKLFF.

CDR3 residues: CASSSTGTYEQYF. CDR3 in DNA: TGTGCCAGCAGTTCAACAGGAACCTACGAGCAGTACTTC. The chain recombines TRBV12-3 or TRBV12-4 with TRBJ2-7; tentative D call: TRBD1 (5 bases). V was clipped by 4 bases and J by 2 bases, with 9 bases between them. The CDR3 runs 13 residues.

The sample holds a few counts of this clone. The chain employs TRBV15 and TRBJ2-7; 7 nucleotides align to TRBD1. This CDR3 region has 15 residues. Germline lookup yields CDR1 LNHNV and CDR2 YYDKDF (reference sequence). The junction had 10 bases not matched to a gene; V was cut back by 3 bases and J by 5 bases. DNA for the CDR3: TGTGCCACCAGCAGGCCGACAGGGATGGGAGACGAGCAGTACTTC. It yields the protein CATSRPTGMGDEQYF.

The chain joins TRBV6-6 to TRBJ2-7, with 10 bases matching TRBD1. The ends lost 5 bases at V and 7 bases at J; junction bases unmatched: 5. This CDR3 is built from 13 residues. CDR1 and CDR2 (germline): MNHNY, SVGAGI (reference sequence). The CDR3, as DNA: TGTGCCAGCAGTCGGACAGGGGGTTGGGAGCAGTACTTC. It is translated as CASSRTGGWEQYF.

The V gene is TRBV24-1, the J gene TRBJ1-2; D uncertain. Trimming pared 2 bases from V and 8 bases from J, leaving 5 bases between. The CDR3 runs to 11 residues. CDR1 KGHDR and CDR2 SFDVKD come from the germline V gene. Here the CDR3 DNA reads TGTGCCACCAGTGATTCATTGGGCTACACCTTC. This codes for CATSDSLGYTF.

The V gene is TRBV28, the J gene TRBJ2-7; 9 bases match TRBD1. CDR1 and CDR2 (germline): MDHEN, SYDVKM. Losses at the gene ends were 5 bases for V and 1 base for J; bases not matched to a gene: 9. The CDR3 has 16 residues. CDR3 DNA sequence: TGTGCCAGCAGTGCACCTCGGACAGGGGATTCCTACGAGCAGTACTTC. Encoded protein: CASSAPRTGDSYEQYF.

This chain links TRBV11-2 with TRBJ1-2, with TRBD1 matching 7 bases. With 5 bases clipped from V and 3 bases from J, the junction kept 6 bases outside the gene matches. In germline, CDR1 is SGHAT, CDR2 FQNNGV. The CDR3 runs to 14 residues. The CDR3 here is CASSKLGGDYGYTF. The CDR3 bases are TGTGCCAGCAGCAAGCTAGGGGGCGACTATGGCTACACCTTC. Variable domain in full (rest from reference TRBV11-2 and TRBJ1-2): EAGVAQSPRYKIIEKRQSVAFWCNPISGHATLYWYQQILGQGPKLLIQFQNNGVVDDSQLPKDRFSAERLKGVDSTLKIQPAKLEDSAVYLCASSKLGGDYGYTFGSGTRLTVV.

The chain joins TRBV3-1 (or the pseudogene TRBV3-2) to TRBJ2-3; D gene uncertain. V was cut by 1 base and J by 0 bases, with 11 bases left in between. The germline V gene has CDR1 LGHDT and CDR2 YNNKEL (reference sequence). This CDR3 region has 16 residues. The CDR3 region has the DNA TGTGCCAGCAGCCAAGTTCAGGTAACTAGCACAGATACGCAGTATTTT. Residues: CASSQVQVTSTDTQYF.